The present entry profiles one T cell receptor (beta chain) with its context. Its antigen is unknown. One base away there is no much larger clone; base qualities are not given. From a lookup of the germline V gene, CDR1 and CDR2 are SGHRS and YFSETQ. A distance of 11 bases separates the germline ends of V and J, which lose 4 bases and 9 bases respectively. The CDR3 contains 13 residues, cysteine and phenylalanine counted. The entry retains the CDR3 DNA only, 39 bases that are in frame from base 1. The sample belongs to a study of blood T cell repertoires in COVID-19 (dated by TCRdb to 2018 to 2021). The study in broad terms: Collaborator samples came from the United States, Italy and Spain and covered acute and convalescent phases of COVID-19. The material from the prospective study consisted of cDNA or gDNA derived from T cells, B-cell-depleted T cells, or PBMCs. The samples were drawn from two sources: the first 160 participants of the ongoing ImmuneRACE study, and 1,000 to 1,500 subjects contributed by 6 global collaborators. The repertoires were made available in a free public database intended to serve as a resource for research on the immune response to SARS-CoV-2. The dataset comprised deeply sampled blood TCRbeta repertoires from subjects exposed to, actively infected with, or recovered from COVID-19. Nearly every sample came with metadata listing a de-identified subject ID, COVID-19 status, age in years and sex. HLA class I and class II types, where available, came from metadata supplied by the sample provider rather than from assay-based typing. General study outcomes and caveats: Clinical and demographic metadata were provided uncurated, with the amount varying by source and participant.

The collaborating institutions used their own protocols to collect whole blood in K2EDTA tubes. For TCRbeta analysis, collaborators shipped samples in one of three forms: frozen whole blood, isolated PBMCs, or DNA extracted from either of those sample types. TCRbeta CDR3 regions were amplified from genomic DNA by means of the immunoSEQ Assay, a bias-controlled multiplex PCR. Per the source publication's procedure: The number of nucleated cells in each sample was estimated by amplification of reference gene primers within the assay. To quantify the absolute abundance of each unique TCRbeta CDR3 rearrangement, sequence reads were collapsed and filtered. For each sample, productive Simpson clonality was calculated by taking the square root of Simpson's diversity index across productive rearrangements. As stored in TCRdb, this immuneACCESS dataset retains in-frame rearrangements with V and J assigned. A fraction of the clones does not appear; measured against another copy, unresolved V genes explain less than half of the discrepancy, and the remainder lacks a known reason. V and J calls and clone size are as listed in that table; D and trimming were resolved from the DNA. The sample table records 150,000 to 200,000 clones; 86% of these occur just once. Jointly, the top ten make up about 3.5% of the sample.

Material for sequencing was peripheral blood. Here the chain combines TRBV5-1 and TRBJ1-6, and TRBD1 may be the D gene, going by 5 matching bases. The TCR sequence derives from a man in his 70s with acute or convalescent COVID-19. The nucleotide sequence reads as follows: TGCGCCAGCAGCCCCAGGGTTGGTTCACCCCTCCACTTT. The translation is CASSPRVGSPLHF.